Listed here are 7 T cell receptor beta chains from one sample, sequenced in a study of early T cells in non-severe SARS-CoV-2 infection. Each CDR3 protein is one row after TCRdb ran MiXCR on the 5' RACE reads. The data hold about 83,000 distinct CDR3 sequences, with approximately 14% observed a single time. Sequencing was done on a sample of whole blood. The receptors were gathered from an adult who was a healthcare worker with PCR-confirmed SARS-CoV-2 infection or an uninfected control (not recorded which).

The CDR3, as DNA: TGTGCCAGCAGTTACCTGAGGACAGAGAACACTGAAGCTTTCTTT. Its translation: CASSYLRTENTEAFF. The chain carries TRBV6-5 and TRBJ1-1; weak D call: TRBD1 (6 bases). Per germline, CDR1 MNHEY and CDR2 SVGAGI. The CDR3 spans 15 residues. V lost 2 bases, J lost 1 base, and 11 bases lay in between.

The chain couples TRBV5-1 to TRBJ2-5; 10 bases are shared with TRBD2. The junction had 13 bases not matched to a gene; V was cut back by 7 bases and J by 1 base. CDR1 and CDR2 from the germline V gene are SGHRS and YFSETQ. The CDR3 totals 17 residues. CDR3 sequence (DNA): TGCGCCAGCTCAAAAAATAGCGGGACTAGCGCCCAAGAGACCCAGTACTTC. Amino acids: CASSKNSGTSAQETQYF.

This chain uses TRBV29-1 with TRBJ2-7, with D perhaps assigned TRBD1 or TRBD2 (5 bases each). V was cut by 4 bases and J by 2 bases, with 9 bases left in between. The CDR3 has 12 amino acids. Germline-derived CDR1 and CDR2 are SQVTM and ANQGSEA. CDR3 residues: CSVGGSPYEQYF. The CDR3 coding sequence is TGCAGCGTTGGGGGGAGCCCCTACGAGCAGTACTTC.

In its sample, this clonotype was seen many times. The chain recombines TRBV29-1 with TRBJ2-7; no firm D call. Germline values: CDR1 SQVTM, CDR2 ANQGSEA. V gave up 3 bases and J gave up 2 bases, with 14 bases separating them. The length of the CDR3 is 14 residues. The CDR3 DNA follows: TGCAGCGTTGAGGTTGCCAGTCCTACCTACGAGCAGTACTTC. It encodes CSVEVASPTYEQYF.

The chain joins TRBV27 to TRBJ1-1; TRBD1 matches at 8 bases. The CDR3 consists of 12 residues. Germline V gives CDR1 MNHEY, CDR2 SMNVEV (reference sequence). V lost 6 bases, J lost 4 bases, and 1 base stayed unmatched. DNA for the CDR3: TGTGCCAGCAGCGACAGGGGCACTGAAGCTTTCTTT. Residues: CASSDRGTEAFF.

Judged by abundance, this clonotype is medium-sized. The J gene is TRBJ1-6, the V gene TRBV5-5; D perhaps matches TRBD1 (6 bases). With 2 bases removed from V and 3 bases from J, the gap between germline ends came to 9 bases. The germline V gene has CDR1 SGHKS and CDR2 YYEKEE (reference sequence). This CDR3 has 15 amino acids. The CDR3 region is CASSFHRDYNSPLHF. In DNA, the CDR3 is TGTGCCAGCAGCTTTCACAGGGACTATAATTCACCCCTCCACTTT. The variable domain in full, with the rest retrieved from reference TRBV5-5 and TRBJ1-6, is DAGVTQSPTHLIKTRGQQVTLRCSPISGHKSVSWYQQVLGQGPQFIFQYYEKEERGRGNFPDRFSARQFPNYSSELNVNALLLGDSALYLCASSFHRDYNSPLHFGNGTRLTVT.

As regards this clonotype: At one end, the junction sequence differs from germline, possibly due to a read error. CDR3 sequence reads: CASGQDRTGWNTEAFF. The CDR3, as DNA: TGTGCCAGCGGCCAAGATCGGACAGGGTGGAACACTGAAGCTTTCTTT. The V and J genes are TRBV14 and TRBJ1-1, with 8 bases that match TRBD1. CDR3 length equals 16 residues. Germline V gene sequence: CDR1 SGHDN, CDR2 FVKESK.